This T cell receptor (beta chain) was retrieved from a study of persistence of HIV-infected CD4 T cells. Study as a whole: Isolated cells were CMV- and HIV-1 Gag-responding CD4+ T cells.

Study-level results: Degenerate expanded CDR3beta sequences were enriched among CMV- and Gag-responding cells.

The immunoSEQ assay was version 4, run in survey mode. Genomic DNA was diluted to around 9.3 ng/uL, up to 1 ug per sample. Method: immunoSEQ multiplex PCR; TCRdb's copy keeps in-frame clones and lacks some. The profile shows 25,000 to 35,000 clones, roughly 80% of them singletons. Points on this clone: The antigen remains unidentified.

V was trimmed by 3 bases and J by 6 bases, leaving 6 bases between them. This CDR3 contains 11 residues. The germline V gene encodes CDR1 MGHDK and CDR2 SYGVNS. The stimulus was lysate of CMV-infected fibroblasts, around 10 ug/mL. Memory cells lacking CD40L and CD69 with high CD45RO were sorted. CD8-depleted PBMCs were stimulated around 17 hours with anti-CD28/CD49d costimulation, CD40-blocking antibody and enfuvirtide. This rearrangement joins TRBV25-1 to TRBJ2-7; D is undetermined. The source is an adult man with HIV who was CMV-seropositive. The sequences come from CD4+ T cells sorted from PBMCs after approximately 19-hour stimulation, collected from a patient who received antiretroviral therapy. The CDR3 DNA is TGTGCCAGCAGTGAGTACTTCGAGCAGTACTTC. It translates to CASSEYFEQYF.